The source of this T cell receptor (beta chain) is a study of T cell repertoires in cytomegalovirus infection. Study information: Public TCR beta signatures marked donors with CMV infection and the matching HLA.

Regarding this clonotype: As yet, its antigen is unknown.

MiXCR was run by TCRdb on the reads, yielding one entry per CDR3 protein. The table includes hundreds of thousands of distinct CDR3 sequences, approximately 29% detected once. Study outcomes and limitations: Clonotype analysis showed dominance of the ex vivo response by HLA-C-restricted CMV-specific TCR beta clonotypes.

Trimming at V came to 1 base and at J to 3 bases, leaving 12 bases not matched to a gene. This CDR3 region has 18 residues. Germline CDR1 reads MGHRA; CDR2 reads YSYEKL. Sequences were derived from cultured CD8+ T cells from PBMCs, sampled from culture after CMV antigen stimulation. The rearrangement links TRBV4-1 to TRBJ2-5; 9 bases agree with TRBD2. The receptor was derived from a human donor in good health (CMV status not recorded). Some clones in this sample may be carry-over from other donors' samples. CDR3 bases: TGCGCCAGCAGCCAAGTAGCCCTTTTCGCGGGGGGGGAAGAGACCCAGTACTTC. Translation: CASSQVALFAGGEETQYF.